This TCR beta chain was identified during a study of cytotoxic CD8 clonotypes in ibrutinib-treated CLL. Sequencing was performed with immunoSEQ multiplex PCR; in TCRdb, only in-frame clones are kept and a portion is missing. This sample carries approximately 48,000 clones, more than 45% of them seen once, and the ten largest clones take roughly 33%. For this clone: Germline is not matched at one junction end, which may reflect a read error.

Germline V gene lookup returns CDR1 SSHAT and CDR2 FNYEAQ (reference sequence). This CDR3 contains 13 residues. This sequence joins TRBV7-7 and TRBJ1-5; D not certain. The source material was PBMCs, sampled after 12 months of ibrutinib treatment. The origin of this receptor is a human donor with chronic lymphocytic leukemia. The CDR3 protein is CASSLGGDQPQHF. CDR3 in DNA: TGTGCTAGCAGCCTAGGTGGGGATCAGCCCCAGCATTTT.